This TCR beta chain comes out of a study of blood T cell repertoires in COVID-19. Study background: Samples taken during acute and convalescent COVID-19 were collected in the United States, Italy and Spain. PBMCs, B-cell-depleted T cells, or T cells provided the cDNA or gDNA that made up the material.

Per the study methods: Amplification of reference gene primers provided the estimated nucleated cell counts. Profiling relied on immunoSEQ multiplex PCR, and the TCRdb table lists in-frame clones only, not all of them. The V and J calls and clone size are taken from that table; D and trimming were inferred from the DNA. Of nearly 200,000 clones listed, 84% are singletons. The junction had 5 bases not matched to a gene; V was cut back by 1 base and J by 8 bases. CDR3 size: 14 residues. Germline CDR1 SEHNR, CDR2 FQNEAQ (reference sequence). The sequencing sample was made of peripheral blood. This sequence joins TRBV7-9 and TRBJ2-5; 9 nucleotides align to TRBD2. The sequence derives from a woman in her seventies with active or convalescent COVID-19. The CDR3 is CASSLGGLASTQYF. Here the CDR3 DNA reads TGTGCCAGCAGCTTAGGAGGACTAGCGAGTACCCAGTACTTC.